The source of this T cell receptor (beta chain) is a study of T cell responses to AZD1222 COVID-19 vaccine. This clone was seen only a few times. This CDR3 spans 12 amino acids. Sequencing used immunoSEQ multiplex PCR; TCRdb keeps in-frame clones, though not all of them. The sample holds about 110,000 clones, 87% seen once. The sequence was obtained from an adult who received the AZD1222 COVID-19 vaccine. This specimen consisted of peripheral blood, obtained 28 days after the second AZD1222 dose. The rearrangement uses TRBV21-1 and TRBJ2-3. TRBV21-1 is tagged as a pseudogene. This chain's CDR3 is CARLGWADTQYF. In DNA form, the CDR3 reads TGTGCCAGGCTAGGGTGGGCAGATACGCAGTATTTT.